The rows below give T cell receptor beta chains drawn from one sample of a study of control samples from healthy donors and cancer patients. The repertoire was sequenced with immunoSEQ multiplex PCR; TCRdb's copy has only in-frame clones and lacks some. The repertoire holds approximately 71,000 clones, with nearly 90% as singletons. The specimen sequenced was PBMCs. The receptors originated from a man in his 60s with lung cancer. CDR3s include the opening cysteine and the closing phenylalanine or tryptophan. The D gene is left open where the match is weak. Size is omitted from some rows. Given values are once, few, many or a class for expanded clones.

j_gene: TRBJ1-4; d_gene: .; abundance: few; v_gene: TRBV18; CDR3aa: CASGDRWGANEKLFF; CDR3nt: TGTGCCAGCGGAGATCGGTGGGGGGCTAATGAAAAACTGTTTTTT
j_gene: TRBJ1-3; d_gene: .; abundance: .; v_gene: TRBV9; CDR3aa: CASSSPSGGNTIYF; CDR3nt: TGTGCCAGCAGCTCTCCCTCCGGAGGAAACACCATATATTTT
j_gene: TRBJ1-2; d_gene: .; abundance: .; v_gene: TRBV7-8; CDR3aa: CASSPTTDGYTF; CDR3nt: TGTGCCAGCAGCCCTACGACGGATGGCTACACCTTC
j_gene: TRBJ2-5; d_gene: TRBD2; abundance: medium-sized; v_gene: TRBV7-9; CDR3aa: CASSPKRLAGGKETQYF; CDR3nt: TGTGCCAGCAGCCCTAAGCGACTAGCGGGGGGTAAAGAGACCCAGTACTTC
j_gene: TRBJ2-4; d_gene: TRBD1; abundance: .; v_gene: TRBV5-1; CDR3aa: CASSEGQGEVKNIQYF; CDR3nt: TGCGCCAGCAGCGAAGGACAGGGGGAGGTCAAAAACATTCAGTACTTC
j_gene: TRBJ1-3; d_gene: .; abundance: .; v_gene: TRBV5-1; CDR3aa: CASSLDTAVGNTIYF; CDR3nt: TGCGCCAGCAGCTTGGATACAGCCGTCGGAAACACCATATATTTT
j_gene: TRBJ2-4; d_gene: TRBD1; abundance: .; v_gene: TRBV19; CDR3aa: CASSDRGGLLLAKNIQYF; CDR3nt: TGTGCCAGTAGCGACAGGGGTGGGTTACTCCTAGCCAAAAACATTCAGTACTTC
j_gene: TRBJ2-2; d_gene: .; abundance: .; v_gene: TRBV5-1; CDR3aa: CASSLVPGVDTGELFF; CDR3nt: TGCGCCAGCAGCTTGGTCCCGGGGGTAGACACCGGGGAGCTGTTTTTT
j_gene: TRBJ2-1; d_gene: .; abundance: few; v_gene: TRBV6-5; CDR3aa: CASSYSEYNEQFF; CDR3nt: TGTGCCAGCAGTTACTCGGAGTACAATGAGCAGTTCTTC
j_gene: TRBJ2-5; d_gene: .; abundance: .; v_gene: TRBV14; CDR3aa: CASSQEMTASGVQETQYF; CDR3nt: TGTGCCAGCAGCCAAGAAATGACAGCCTCGGGGGTTCAAGAGACCCAGTACTTC
j_gene: TRBJ2-3; d_gene: .; abundance: .; v_gene: TRBV7-3; CDR3aa: CASSLSGSTDTQYF; CDR3nt: TGTGCCAGCAGCTTATCGGGCAGCACAGATACGCAGTATTTT
j_gene: TRBJ2-7; d_gene: .; abundance: .; v_gene: TRBV14; CDR3aa: CASSQDLAYEQYF; CDR3nt: TGTGCCAGCAGCCAAGATCTGGCCTACGAGCAGTACTTC
j_gene: TRBJ1-2; d_gene: TRBD1; abundance: .; v_gene: TRBV25-1; CDR3aa: CASSAPGQSYGYTF; CDR3nt: TGTGCCAGCAGTGCTCCGGGACAGTCCTATGGCTACACCTTC
j_gene: TRBJ2-2; d_gene: TRBD1; abundance: .; v_gene: TRBV27; CDR3aa: CASSDAAGTANTGELFF; CDR3nt: TGTGCCAGCAGCGACGCCGCCGGGACAGCGAACACCGGGGAGCTGTTTTTT
j_gene: TRBJ1-2; d_gene: .; abundance: .; v_gene: TRBV25-1; CDR3aa: CASSRGYGYTF; CDR3nt: TGTGCCAGCAGCCGGGGGTATGGCTACACCTTC
j_gene: TRBJ2-3; d_gene: TRBD2; abundance: .; v_gene: TRBV7-8; CDR3aa: CASSLDGTSGGASTDTQYF; CDR3nt: TGTGCCAGCAGCTTAGATGGGACTAGCGGGGGGGCTAGCACAGATACGCAGTATTTT
j_gene: TRBJ2-2; d_gene: .; abundance: .; v_gene: TRBV6-7; CDR3aa: CASMSVRQLDTGELFF; CDR3nt: TGTGCCAGCATGTCGGTCCGACAACTAGACACCGGGGAGCTGTTTTTT
j_gene: TRBJ2-1; d_gene: TRBD2; abundance: .; v_gene: TRBV12-5; CDR3aa: CASGGLAGDEQFF; CDR3nt: TGTGCTAGTGGTGGGCTAGCGGGGGATGAGCAGTTCTTC
j_gene: TRBJ1-2; d_gene: TRBD1; abundance: .; v_gene: TRBV5-4; CDR3aa: CASSLGGQGPETNYGYTF; CDR3nt: TGTGCCAGCAGCTTGGGCGGACAGGGACCCGAGACTAACTATGGCTACACCTTC
j_gene: TRBJ1-1; d_gene: .; abundance: .; v_gene: TRBV13; CDR3aa: CASSLWNDMNTEAFF; CDR3nt: TGTGCCAGCAGCTTATGGAATGACATGAACACTGAAGCTTTCTTT
j_gene: TRBJ2-2; d_gene: .; abundance: .; v_gene: TRBV27; CDR3aa: CASRGVPGELFF; CDR3nt: TGTGCCAGCAGGGGTGTCCCCGGGGAGCTGTTTTTT
j_gene: TRBJ2-1; d_gene: .; abundance: .; v_gene: TRBV19; CDR3aa: CASSSGDTYYNEQFF; CDR3nt: TGTGCCAGTAGTTCGGGGGACACATACTACAATGAGCAGTTCTTC
j_gene: TRBJ2-3; d_gene: .; abundance: .; v_gene: TRBV5-6; CDR3aa: CASSLNQGTHTDTQYF; CDR3nt: TGTGCCAGCAGCTTGAACCAGGGAACTCACACAGATACGCAGTATTTT
j_gene: TRBJ2-3; d_gene: .; abundance: .; v_gene: TRBV5-4; CDR3aa: CASSSQGLTDTQYF; CDR3nt: TGTGCCAGCAGCTCACAGGGTCTTACAGATACGCAGTATTTT
j_gene: TRBJ1-2; d_gene: TRBD1; abundance: .; v_gene: TRBV5-1; CDR3aa: CASSLAVGTGAAGYTF; CDR3nt: TGCGCCAGCAGCTTGGCCGTCGGGACAGGGGCTGCTGGCTACACCTTC
j_gene: TRBJ1-3; d_gene: .; abundance: .; v_gene: TRBV28; CDR3aa: CASSLRQNSGNTIYF; CDR3nt: TGTGCCAGCAGTTTACGACAGAACTCTGGAAACACCATATATTTT
j_gene: TRBJ2-5; d_gene: .; abundance: .; v_gene: TRBV5-1; CDR3aa: CASSLEAIGVETQYF; CDR3nt: TGCGCCAGCAGCTTGGAAGCGATAGGAGTCGAGACCCAGTACTTC
j_gene: TRBJ2-5; d_gene: .; abundance: .; v_gene: TRBV5-1; CDR3aa: CASSAGLQETQYF; CDR3nt: TGCGCCAGCAGCGCGGGACTGCAAGAGACCCAGTACTTC
j_gene: TRBJ1-3; d_gene: .; abundance: .; v_gene: TRBV30; CDR3aa: CAWSRGTGNTIYF; CDR3nt: TGTGCCTGGAGTAGGGGCACTGGAAACACCATATATTTT